These 21 T cell receptor beta chains were all obtained from the same sample, sequenced in a study of shared clonotypes between healthy human individuals. TCRdb's table, derived via immunoSEQ multiplex PCR, lists solely in-frame clones and lacks some. The sample gives approximately 740,000 clones, 80% to 95% of which show up once; approximately 25% is in the top ten. The naive CD8 subset, CD45RO-negative cells positively selected for CCR7, excluded terminally differentiated effector memory CD45RA+ cells. The sample was naive CD8+ T cells sorted from blood. The receptors were gathered from a man under 40 in good health.

The rearrangement uses TRBV27 and TRBJ2-1, with TRBD2 matching over 10 bases. The V gene's germline CDR1 is MNHEY and CDR2 SMNVEV (reference sequence). V shed 2 bases, J shed 13 bases, and the junction held 8 bases outside the gene matches. The CDR3 is 14 amino acids. The CDR3 region is CASSLAGLAGVQFF. The CDR3 DNA is TGTGCCAGCAGTTTAGCCGGGCTAGCGGGAGTTCAGTTCTTC.

The chain is built from TRBV5-4 and TRBJ2-7, with 7 nucleotides matching TRBD1. Germline CDR1 reads SGHNT; CDR2 reads YYREEE (reference sequence). This CDR3 has 14 amino acids. The ends lost 3 bases at V and 3 bases at J; junction bases unmatched: 6. CDR3 in DNA: TGTGCCAGCAGCTCCCTAGGGGACAGCTACGAGCAGTACTTC. Translation: CASSSLGDSYEQYF.

V usage is TRBV5-5 and J usage is TRBJ2-2; 8 nucleotides line up with TRBD2. The CDR3 has 18 residues. Germline V gene data show CDR1 as SGHKS and CDR2 as YYEKEE (reference sequence). Losses at the gene ends were 4 bases for V and 4 bases for J; bases not matched to a gene: 15. The CDR3 nucleotides are TGTGCCAGCAGCCCCCCTCCCGGCACTAGCGGTTTCACCGGGGAGCTGTTTTTT. It translates to CASSPPPGTSGFTGELFF.

This sequence joins TRBV7-8 and TRBJ1-2; D gene unclear. V shed 2 bases and J shed 8 bases, with 9 bases lying between them. This CDR3 contains 12 residues. Germline lookup yields CDR1 SGHVS and CDR2 FQNEAQ. The CDR3 region has the DNA TGTGCCAGCAGCTTAATTCGAGAAGGCTACACCTTC. Amino acid sequence: CASSLIREGYTF. Full variable domain (missing parts from reference TRBV7-8 and TRBJ1-2): GAGVSQSPRYKVAKRGQDVALRCDPISGHVSLFWYQQALGQGPEFLTYFQNEAQLDKSGLPSDRFFAERPEGSVSTLKIQRTQQEDSAVYLCASSLIREGYTFGSGTRLTVV.

The CDR3 bases are TGTGCCATCAGTGACCGGACAGATTTTCCCTACGAGCAGTACTTC. The encoded protein is CAISDRTDFPYEQYF. The chain couples TRBV10-3 to TRBJ2-7; D might be TRBD1 (6 bases). The germline V gene encodes CDR1 ENHRY and CDR2 SYGVKD. There are 15 residues in the CDR3. Trimming took off 3 bases at V and 2 bases at J, with 14 bases between the two ends.

This chain connects TRBV10-3 to TRBJ1-1; D remains ambiguous. This CDR3 region has 12 residues. Trimming took off 0 bases at V and 8 bases at J, with 7 bases between the two ends. CDR1 and CDR2 (germline): ENHRY, SYGVKD. The CDR3 loop is CAISESGGEAFF. Here the CDR3 DNA reads TGTGCCATCAGTGAGTCCGGAGGGGAAGCTTTCTTT.

This sequence joins TRBV5-8 and TRBJ2-3; tentatively, D is TRBD1 or TRBD2 (5 bases each). V dropped 2 bases and J dropped 5 bases, with 9 bases sitting between them. The germline gives CDR1 SGHTS, CDR2 YDEGEE. The CDR3 runs to 13 residues. Here the CDR3 reads CASSFGAKDTQYF. For the CDR3, the DNA is TGTGCCAGCAGCTTCGGGGCCAAAGATACGCAGTATTTT.

The V and J genes are TRBV5-6 and TRBJ1-1; a possible D gene is TRBD1 (6 bases). CDR1 and CDR2 (germline): SGHDT, YYEEEE. Trimming shortened V by 4 bases and J by 7 bases, and 17 bases separated the two germline ends. The CDR3 is 14 residues long. CDR3 sequence: CASSPAGTTGEAFF. In DNA form, the CDR3 reads TGTGCCAGCAGCCCGGCCGGGACAACTGGTGAAGCTTTCTTT. The full variable domain, rest sourced from reference TRBV5-6 and TRBJ1-1, is DAGVTQSPTHLIKTRGQQVTLRCSPKSGHDTVSWYQQALGQGPQFIFQYYEEEERQRGNFPDRFSGHQFPNYSSELNVNALLLGDSALYLCASSPAGTTGEAFFGQGTRLTVV.

V usage is TRBV5-4 and J usage is TRBJ2-7, with 8 bases lining up with TRBD2. Germline V gene data show CDR1 as SGHNT and CDR2 as YYREEE (reference sequence). The V and J ends lost 4 bases and 3 bases, in that order; junction bases with no gene match: 3. CDR3 length equals 13 residues. The CDR3 nucleotides are TGTGCCAGCAGCGAACTAGCGGACTACGAGCAGTACTTC. Translating gives CASSELADYEQYF.

The rearrangement joins TRBV28 to TRBJ2-1, with D unresolved. Trimming removed 4 bases at V and 8 bases at J, with 6 bases between. Germline CDR1 MDHEN, CDR2 SYDVKM. This CDR3 is built from 11 residues. The CDR3, as DNA: TGTGCCAGCAGTTCATCTCATGAGCAGTTCTTC. Translated: CASSSSHEQFF.

The J gene is TRBJ2-7, the V gene TRBV7-9; possibly TRBD1 for D (6 bases). The CDR3 totals 15 residues. V lost 4 bases and J 2 bases, leaving 15 bases between the germline ends. CDR1 is SEHNR and CDR2 is FQNEAQ in the germline V gene (reference sequence). This chain's CDR3 is CASSSDRTRAYEQYF. The DNA of the CDR3 is TGTGCCAGCAGCTCAGACAGGACCCGAGCCTACGAGCAGTACTTC.

V and J are TRBV7-9 and TRBJ2-7; TRBD1 matches at 9 bases. With 5 bases clipped from V and 5 bases from J, the junction kept 13 bases outside the gene matches. The V gene's germline CDR1 is SEHNR and CDR2 FQNEAQ (reference sequence). The CDR3 is 16 amino acids. CDR3 amino acids: CASSAAEAGTGNEQYF. CDR3 nucleotides: TGTGCCAGCAGCGCGGCGGAAGCCGGGACAGGGAACGAGCAGTACTTC.

The chain employs TRBV7-3 and TRBJ2-1; D is undetermined. The CDR3 covers 15 residues. Germline CDR1 and CDR2: SGHTA and FQGTGA. The V and J ends lost 4 bases and 4 bases respectively, with 14 bases between them. The CDR3 DNA sequence: TGTGCCAGCAGCTCCCAAACTGACGAATACAATGAGCAGTTCTTC. Its translation is CASSSQTDEYNEQFF.

This clone was recorded a few times. The chain is built from TRBV2 and TRBJ1-2; TRBD1 might be the D (5 bases). CDR1 and CDR2 (germline): SNHLY, FYNNEI. V dropped 8 bases and J dropped 6 bases, with 19 bases sitting between them. The CDR3 totals 14 residues. As DNA, the CDR3 is TGTGCCAGCCCGAACGGGGGAACAGTTGATGGCTACACCTTC. This gives the protein CASPNGGTVDGYTF.

There are a few counts of this clone. This chain connects TRBV5-1 to TRBJ2-1, with 9 bases matching TRBD2. CDR3 length: 16 residues. V lost 2 bases, J lost 8 bases, and 11 bases stayed unmatched. Germline V gene lookup returns CDR1 SGHRS and CDR2 YFSETQ. The DNA for the CDR3 is TGCGCCAGCAGCTTCTATGGGCGGGGGGGCACCGATGAGCAGTTCTTC. This translates into CASSFYGRGGTDEQFF.

The chain joins TRBV5-4 to TRBJ2-5; D possibly corresponds to TRBD1 (5 bases). The CDR3 runs to 16 residues. Germline V gene lookup returns CDR1 SGHNT and CDR2 YYREEE (reference sequence). V was pared by 3 bases and J by 4 bases, with 19 bases between. In nucleotides, the CDR3 is TGTGCCAGCAGCTCTGATGACAGTGAGGATATAGAGACCCAGTACTTC. Protein product: CASSSDDSEDIETQYF.

CDR3: CTSRAATYEQYF. CDR3 DNA: TGTACCTCTAGGGCAGCAACCTACGAGCAGTACTTC. The chain employs TRBV28 and TRBJ2-7; D gene unclear. The germline V gene has CDR1 MDHEN and CDR2 SYDVKM. This CDR3 has 12 amino acids.

The chain has TRBV5-4 and TRBJ2-1; D is uncertain. Per germline, CDR1 SGHNT and CDR2 YYREEE (reference sequence). V lost 1 base to trimming and J lost 0 bases, with 5 bases between them. The CDR3 is made up of 14 amino acids. CDR3 DNA sequence: TGTGCCAGCAGCTTGCTAAACTCCTACAATGAGCAGTTCTTC. As protein: CASSLLNSYNEQFF. The full variable domain, completed using reference TRBV5-4 and TRBJ2-1, is ETGVTQSPTHLIKTRGQQVTLRCSSQSGHNTVSWYQQALGQGPQFIFQYYREEENGRGNFPPRFSGLQFPNYSSELNVNALELDDSALYLCASSLLNSYNEQFFGPGTRLTVL.

The chain joins TRBV27 to TRBJ2-7; the match to TRBD2 covers 12 bases. CDR3 length: 16 residues. With V trimmed by 5 bases and J by 4 bases, 9 bases remained unmatched. The germline V gene encodes CDR1 MNHEY and CDR2 SMNVEV (reference sequence). The CDR3 coding sequence is TGTGCCAGCAGTCCGTCTAGCGGGAGGGCCGGGTACGAGCAGTACTTC. Translating it yields CASSPSSGRAGYEQYF.

The rearrangement uses TRBV27 and TRBJ2-3; the D is unclear. Per germline, CDR1 MNHEY and CDR2 SMNVEV (reference sequence). V dropped 4 bases and J dropped 1 base, with 15 bases sitting between them. The CDR3 is 16 amino acids. The CDR3 sequence is CASSSLDGLRTDTQYF. As DNA, the CDR3 is TGTGCCAGCAGTTCCTTAGACGGGCTTCGCACAGATACGCAGTATTTT.

J is TRBJ2-1 and V is TRBV19; TRBD2 aligns across 13 bases. CDR3 length: 16 amino acids. With 7 bases clipped from V and 4 bases from J, the junction kept 7 bases outside the gene matches. Germline loops: CDR1 LNHDA, CDR2 SQIVND (reference sequence). The CDR3 DNA follows: TGTGCCAGTACCCACTCGGGACTAGCGGGATACAATGAGCAGTTCTTC. Translation: CASTHSGLAGYNEQFF.